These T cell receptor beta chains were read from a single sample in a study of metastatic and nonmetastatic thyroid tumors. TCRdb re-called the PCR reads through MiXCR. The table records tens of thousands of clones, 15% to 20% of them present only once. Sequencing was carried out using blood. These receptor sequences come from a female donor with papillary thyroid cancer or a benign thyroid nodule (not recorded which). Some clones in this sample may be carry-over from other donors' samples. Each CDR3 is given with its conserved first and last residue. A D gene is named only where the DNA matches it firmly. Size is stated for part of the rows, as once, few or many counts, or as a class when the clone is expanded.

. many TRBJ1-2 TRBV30 TGTGCCTGGAGTGCCTCATCTTGGGGTGGCTACACCTTC CAWSASSWGGYTF
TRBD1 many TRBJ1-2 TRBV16 TGTGCCAGCAGCCAATCGTGGACAGGGAATGGCTACACCTTC CASSQSWTGNGYTF
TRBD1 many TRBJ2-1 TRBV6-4 TGTGCCAGCAGTGATTCCCTCGGGACAGGATACAATGAGCAGTTCTTC CASSDSLGTGYNEQFF
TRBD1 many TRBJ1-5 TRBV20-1 TGCAGTGCGAGGCTTGTGGGGACAGACTATCAGCCCCAGCATTTT CSARLVGTDYQPQHF
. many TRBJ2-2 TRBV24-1 TGTGCCACTTCCGGGCCCACCGGGGAGCTGTTTTTT CATSGPTGELFF
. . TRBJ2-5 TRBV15 TGTGCCACCAGCAGAGTTCCGACAGAAAATACCCAGTACTTC CATSRVPTENTQYF
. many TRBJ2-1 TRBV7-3 TGTGCCAGCACCTCAACTGAAACGAGCTACAACAATGAGCAGTTCTTC CASTSTETSYNNEQFF
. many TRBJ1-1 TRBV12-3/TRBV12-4 TGTGCCAGCAGGCCCAAGACAGCTCCTGAAGCTTTCTTT CASRPKTAPEAFF
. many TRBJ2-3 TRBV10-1 TGCGCCAGCAGTGGGGGAACAGATACGCAGTATTTT CASSGGTDTQYF
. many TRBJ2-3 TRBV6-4 TGTGCCAGCAGTGATGGGGGTTCTAGCACAGATACGCAGTATTTT CASSDGGSSTDTQYF
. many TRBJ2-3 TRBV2 TGTGCCAGCAGTAGGGAGATGCGGGACACGCAGTATTTT CASSREMRDTQYF
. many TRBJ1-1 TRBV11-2 TGTGCCAGCAGCTCCCTTAGGGCAATTGAAGCTTTCTTT CASSSLRAIEAFF
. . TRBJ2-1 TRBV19 TGTGCCAGTAGTATAGATTCCCTAGCTGTGGCCTACAATGAGCAGTTCTTC CASSIDSLAVAYNEQFF
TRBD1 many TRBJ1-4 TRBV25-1 TGTGCCAGCAGTGATTCAGGGGGCGGTGAAAAACTGTTTTTT CASSDSGGGEKLFF
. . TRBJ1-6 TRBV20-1 TGCAGTGCTAGAGAGCCGGGGTCTAGGTCACCCCTCCACTTT CSAREPGSRSPLHF
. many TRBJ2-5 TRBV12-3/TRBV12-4 TGTGCCAGCAGTTTAAAAAGTGTGGAGACCCAGTACTTC CASSLKSVETQYF
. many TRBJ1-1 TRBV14 TGTGCCAGCAGCCCCCCAAAAGCCCTTTGGGGGGGGGACACTGAAGCTTTCTTT CASSPPKALWGGDTEAFF
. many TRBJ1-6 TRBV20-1 TGCAGTGCTAGGAGAGAGGGCTACTATTCACCCCTCCACTTT CSARREGYYSPLHF
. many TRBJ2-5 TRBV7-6 TGTGCCAGCAGCATCGGAGAAACAGGGCAGTACTTC CASSIGETGQYF
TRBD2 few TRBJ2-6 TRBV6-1 TGTGCCAGCAGTCTAGCGGGGGTGGGTGGGTCCAACGTCCTGACTTTC CASSLAGVGGSNVLTF
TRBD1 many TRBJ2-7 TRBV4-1 TGCGCCAGCAGCCCTCAGGGGACAGGGATCTACGAGCAGTACTTC CASSPQGTGIYEQYF
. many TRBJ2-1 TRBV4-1 TGCGCCAGCAGCCCGCGCGAAGGGGGTGAGCAGTTCTTC CASSPREGGEQFF
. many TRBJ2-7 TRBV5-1 TGCGCCAGCAGCTTGGCCCCGGATCTTAATTACGAGCAGTACTTC CASSLAPDLNYEQYF